This T cell receptor beta chain appears in the sequencing data of a study of cytomegalovirus exposure and HLA in healthy donors. Overall study: The approximately 680 first-cohort repertoires and the 130 or so validation repertoires shared the same platform, a later analysis reported. Study-wide results and caveats: The authors enumerated over 150 TCR beta chains as linked to cytomegalovirus. Despite most TCR sequences being rare, some public TCRs occurred in many donors.

From the approximately 110-subject validation cohort, which was separate from the roughly 620-subject first cohort, the donors were drawn. Note on this clone: What it binds is unknown.

From germline, CDR1 is SNHLY and CDR2 FYNNEI. The CDR3 is 15 residues long. The V gene end was trimmed by 6 bases and the J gene end by 6 bases; junction bases not matched to a gene: 7. Sequencing used immunoSEQ multiplex PCR; TCRdb keeps in-frame clones, though not all of them. The top ten hold roughly 1.6% of the sample, which has 150,000 to 200,000 clones, approximately 85% seen once. The sequenced sample consisted of PBMCs. The TCR was taken from a woman younger than 30 in good health and CMV-seronegative. The chain employs TRBV2 and TRBJ2-7, with 14 positions matching TRBD2. The CDR3 DNA follows: TGTGCCAGCAGCCTGGGACTAGCGGGAGTTGGCGAGCAGTACTTC. Translated: CASSLGLAGVGEQYF. Filled out from reference TRBV2 and TRBJ2-7, the complete variable domain reads EPEVTQTPSHQVTQMGQEVILRCVPISNHLYFYWYRQILGQKVEFLVSFYNNEISEKSEIFDDQFSVERPDGSNFTLKIRSTKLEDSAMYFCASSLGLAGVGEQYFGPGTRLTVT.